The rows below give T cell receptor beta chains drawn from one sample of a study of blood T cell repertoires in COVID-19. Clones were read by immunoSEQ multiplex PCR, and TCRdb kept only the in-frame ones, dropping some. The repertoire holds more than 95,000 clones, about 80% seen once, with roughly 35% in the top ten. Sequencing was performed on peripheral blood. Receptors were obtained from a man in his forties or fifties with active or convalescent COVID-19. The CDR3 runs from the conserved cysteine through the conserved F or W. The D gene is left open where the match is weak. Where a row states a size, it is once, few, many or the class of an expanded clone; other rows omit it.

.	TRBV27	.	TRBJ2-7	TGTGCCAGCAGCTATCTAAGCGAGCAGTACTTC	CASSYLSEQYF
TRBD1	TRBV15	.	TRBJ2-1	TGTGCCACCAGCCCACCGGGACAGGGCTACAATGAGCAGTTCTTC	CATSPPGQGYNEQFF
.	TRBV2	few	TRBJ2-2	TGTGCCGGATGGCGGGGCTTGAACACCGGGGAGCTGTTTTTT	CAGWRGLNTGELFF
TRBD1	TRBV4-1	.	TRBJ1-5	TGCGCCAGCAGCCAAGCGGACAGGGGAGGCAATCAGCCCCAGCATTTT	CASSQADRGGNQPQHF
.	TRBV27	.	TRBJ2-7	TGTGCCAGCAGTTTAGAAGGGGGTGACACAGAACTTACCTACGAGCAGTACTTC	CASSLEGGDTELTYEQYF
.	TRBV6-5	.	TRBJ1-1	TGTGCCAGCAGTACTCTGCTGAACACTGAAGCTTTCTTT	CASSTLLNTEAFF
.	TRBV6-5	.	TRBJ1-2	TGTGCCAGCAGTTATGGTCCGGACAACTACACCTTC	CASSYGPDNYTF
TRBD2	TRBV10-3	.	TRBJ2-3	TGTGCCATCAGTGCGCAGCGGGGGGGCTCCGGAGATACGCAGTATTTT	CAISAQRGGSGDTQYF
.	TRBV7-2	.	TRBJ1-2	TGTGCCAGCAGCCCGGGGACTAACTATGGCTACACCTTC	CASSPGTNYGYTF
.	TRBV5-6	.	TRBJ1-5	TGTGCCAGCAGCCAAAGGGGAGGGCGCAATCAGCCCCAGCATTTT	CASSQRGGRNQPQHF
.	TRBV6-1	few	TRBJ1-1	TGTGCCAGCAGGGAACAGGGCCCGGTGACCGTCACTGAAGCTTTCTTT	CASREQGPVTVTEAFF
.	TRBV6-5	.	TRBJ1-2	TGTGCCAGCCAGACACTCGACAATTCGGAAGGCTACACCTTC	CASQTLDNSEGYTF
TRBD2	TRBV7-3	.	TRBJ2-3	TGTGCCAGCAGCCCAGGACTAGCGGGGAGCACAGATACGCAGTATTTT	CASSPGLAGSTDTQYF
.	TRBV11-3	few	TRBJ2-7	TGTGCCAGCAGCTTGGGCCCGCGCGAGCAGTACTTC	CASSLGPREQYF
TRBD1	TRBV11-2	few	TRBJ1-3	TGTGCCAGCAGCTCCCTCCGGGACAGCCTCTCTGGAAACACCATATATTTT	CASSSLRDSLSGNTIYF
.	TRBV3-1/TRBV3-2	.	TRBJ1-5	TGTGCCAGCAGCCAAGAAGAGGGGGGGAGTGGGAGAAATCAGCCCCAGCATTTT	CASSQEEGGSGRNQPQHF
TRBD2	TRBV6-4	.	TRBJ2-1	TGTGCCAGCAGTAATCTCGCTAGCGGGGGGGGCAATGAGCAGTTCTTC	CASSNLASGGGNEQFF
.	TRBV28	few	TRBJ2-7	TGTGCCAGCCGCACAGGTCCCACCTACGAGCAGTACTTC	CASRTGPTYEQYF
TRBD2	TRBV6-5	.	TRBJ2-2	TGTGCCAGCATAGCTAGCGGAGATATCACCGGGGAGCTGTTTTTT	CASIASGDITGELFF
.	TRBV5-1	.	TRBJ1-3	TGCGCCAGCAGCTTGGATGTTTATGGAAACACCATATATTTT	CASSLDVYGNTIYF
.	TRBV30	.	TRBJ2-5	TGTGCCTGGCTCTTAGCAGAGACCCAGTACTTC	CAWLLAETQYF
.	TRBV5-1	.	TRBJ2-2	TGCGCCAGCAGCTTGGGCGGGGCTAACACCGGGGAGCTGTTTTTT	CASSLGGANTGELFF
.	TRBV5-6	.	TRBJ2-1	TGTGCCAGCAGCTCAAACTTTGAGCAGTTCTTC	CASSSNFEQFF